Following are 23 T cell receptor beta chains from one sample sequenced in a study of memory CD4+ T cells and cytomegalovirus serostatus. Single viable CD3+CD4+CD8-CD45RO+ cells were sorted as the memory CD4+ T cells. The method was immunoSEQ multiplex PCR; TCRdb's version includes in-frame clones alone and lacks a portion of them. Here the sample spans about 61,000 clones, around 83% being singletons. Sequenced: memory CD4+ T cells from blood. These receptors were collected from an adult in good health and CMV-seronegative.

The rearrangement joins TRBV19 to TRBJ1-5; D gene unclear. The germline CDR1 and CDR2 sequences are LNHDA and SQIVND (reference sequence). V lost 0 bases to trimming and J lost 9 bases, with 12 bases between them. This CDR3 is built from 14 residues. CDR3 nucleotides: TGTGCCAGTAGTATAGACCATTTCAGTTCGCCCCAGCATTTT. This gives the protein CASSIDHFSSPQHF.

This clone was picked up a small number of times. The rearrangement joins TRBV19 to TRBJ1-5, with D unclear. V shed 7 bases and J shed 1 base, with 23 bases lying between them. The germline V gene has CDR1 LNHDA and CDR2 SQIVND (reference sequence). The CDR3 is made up of 18 amino acids. The CDR3 here is CASTRGHGRVSSNQPQHF. The DNA of the CDR3 is TGTGCCAGTACCCGAGGCCATGGGAGGGTCTCAAGCAATCAGCCCCAGCATTTT.

This clone was detected only once. The V gene is TRBV6-6, the J gene TRBJ1-1; a possible D gene is TRBD1 (5 bases). With 4 bases removed from V and 5 bases from J, the gap between germline ends came to 14 bases. The CDR3 is 14 amino acids. The V gene's germline CDR1 is MNHNY and CDR2 SVGAGI (reference sequence). The CDR3 DNA sequence: TGTGCCAGCAGTTTGCCCCGGGGGGAGACTGAAGCTTTCTTT. Amino acid sequence: CASSLPRGETEAFF.

This chain joins TRBV7-9 and TRBJ2-3, with 7 nucleotides matching TRBD2. The CDR3 runs to 16 residues. Germline-derived CDR1 and CDR2 are SEHNR and FQNEAQ (reference sequence). Trimming at V came to 0 bases and at J to 0 bases, leaving 3 bases not matched to a gene. CDR3 bases: TGTGCCAGCAGCTTAGCGCTAGCGGTGAGCACAGATACGCAGTATTTT. Protein product: CASSLALAVSTDTQYF.

The V gene is TRBV11-2, the J gene TRBJ2-2; the match to TRBD1 covers 8 bases. Germline loops: CDR1 SGHAT, CDR2 FQNNGV. The ends lost 7 bases at V and 5 bases at J; junction bases unmatched: 9. The CDR3 covers 15 residues. DNA for the CDR3: TGTGCCAGCACTCCGCAGGGGGCTTGGACCGGGGAGCTGTTTTTT. Residues: CASTPQGAWTGELFF.

V usage is TRBV10-3 and J usage is TRBJ2-5, with TRBD2 identical over 12 bases. The germline V gene encodes CDR1 ENHRY and CDR2 SYGVKD. V was pared by 8 bases and J by 0 bases, with 4 bases of the junction left unmatched. The CDR3 extends over 15 amino acids. CDR3: CAIGRTSGNQETQYF. CDR3 coding DNA: TGTGCCATCGGACGGACTAGCGGGAACCAAGAGACCCAGTACTTC.

This chain connects TRBV7-8 to TRBJ2-1; D possibly corresponds to TRBD2 (5 bases). The CDR3 loop spans 12 amino acids. V lost 5 bases and J 7 bases, leaving 9 bases between the germline ends. CDR1 is SGHVS, CDR2 FQNEAQ, per germline. Here the CDR3 reads CASSQTTNEQFF. CDR3 nucleotides: TGTGCCAGCAGCCAGACTACGAATGAGCAGTTCTTC. Full variable domain (missing parts from reference TRBV7-8 and TRBJ2-1): GAGVSQSPRYKVAKRGQDVALRCDPISGHVSLFWYQQALGQGPEFLTYFQNEAQLDKSGLPSDRFFAERPEGSVSTLKIQRTQQEDSAVYLCASSQTTNEQFFGPGTRLTVL.

In this sample, this clone turned up a few times. CDR3 nucleotides: TGTGCCAGCATTGGACAGGGGAAGACTGAAGCTTTCTTT. It translates to CASIGQGKTEAFF. J is TRBJ1-1 and V is TRBV6-6; 9 bases align to TRBD1. Germline assignment: CDR1 MNHNY and CDR2 SVGAGI (reference sequence). V lost 7 bases and J lost 5; bases outside the gene matches: 5. The CDR3 covers 13 residues.

J is TRBJ1-2 and V is TRBV19; the D is unclear. Between the trimmed V and J ends, which lost 1 base and 5 bases, there was a span of 8 bases. Germline lookup yields CDR1 LNHDA and CDR2 SQIVND (reference sequence). The CDR3 is 13 residues long. The CDR3 nucleotides read TGTGCCAGTAGTATAGTAGAAAAGTATGGCTACACCTTC. This encodes CASSIVEKYGYTF. The variable domain in full, completed from reference TRBV19 and TRBJ1-2, reads DGGITQSPKYLFRKEGQNVTLSCEQNLNHDAMYWYRQDPGQGLRLIYYSQIVNDFQKGDIAEGYSVSREKKESFPLTVTSAQKNPTAFYLCASSIVEKYGYTFGSGTRLTVV.

The chain combines TRBV25-1 with TRBJ1-3; unclear D gene. Germline CDR1 is MGHDK and CDR2 is SYGVNS. With 3 bases removed from V and 1 base from J, the gap between germline ends came to 16 bases. CDR3 length: 17 residues. As DNA, the CDR3 is TGTGCCAGCAGTGAGGCCGGAAGATCCTTTTCTGGAAACACCATATATTTT. Encoded protein: CASSEAGRSFSGNTIYF.

The chain has TRBV15 and TRBJ1-5; 10 bases map to TRBD1. Germline assignment: CDR1 LNHNV and CDR2 YYDKDF (reference sequence). CDR3 length equals 15 residues. Losses at the gene ends were 6 bases for V and 1 base for J; bases not matched to a gene: 3. CDR3 amino acids: CATSTGQGSNQPQHF. Written as DNA, the CDR3 is TGTGCCACCAGTACGGGACAGGGGAGCAATCAGCCCCAGCATTTT.

The table lists this clone with a few counts. The chain links TRBV25-1 to TRBJ2-2, with D perhaps TRBD1 (6 bases). Germline V gene lookup returns CDR1 MGHDK and CDR2 SYGVNS. The V end was cut by 6 bases, the J end by 1 base, with 12 bases between. This CDR3 has 15 residues. The CDR3 nucleotides read TGTGCCAGCAGCAAACAGGGTCGGAACACCGGGGAGCTGTTTTTT. This gives the protein CASSKQGRNTGELFF.

This chain uses TRBV15 with TRBJ2-7; no clear D gene. The germline V and J ends were trimmed by 0 bases and 4 bases, with 1 base remaining between them. Germline assignment: CDR1 LNHNV and CDR2 YYDKDF (reference sequence). The CDR3 length is 11 residues. This CDR3 reads CATSREYEQYF. CDR3 in DNA: TGTGCCACCAGCAGAGAGTACGAGCAGTACTTC.

This sequence joins TRBV6-4 and TRBJ1-1, with D possibly being TRBD1 (6 bases). The CDR3 totals 15 residues. Germline CDR1 and CDR2: MRHNA and SNTAGT. Trimming left V 6 bases short and J 0 bases short, with 14 bases between. CDR3 loop: CASRVGGDLNTEAFF. The CDR3 bases are TGTGCCAGCAGGGTAGGGGGGGACCTGAACACTGAAGCTTTCTTT.

The J gene is TRBJ1-4, the V gene TRBV19, with 8 bases fitting TRBD1. V lost 3 bases, J lost 8 bases, and 14 bases stayed unmatched. CDR3 length equals 17 residues. Germline V gives CDR1 LNHDA, CDR2 SQIVND (reference sequence). The DNA for the CDR3 is TGTGCCAGTAGTATCATCGGGACAGGACGGGGGGGAGAAAAACTGTTTTTT. This sequence encodes CASSIIGTGRGGEKLFF.

The J gene is TRBJ2-1, the V gene TRBV6-5; 8 bases are a match to TRBD1. Germline loops: CDR1 MNHEY, CDR2 SVGAGI. V shed 6 bases and J 5 bases; nucleotides not matched to a gene: 6. This CDR3 comprises 14 residues. The CDR3 is CASSLDRVNNEQFF. CDR3 coding DNA: TGTGCCAGCAGCTTGGACAGGGTAAACAATGAGCAGTTCTTC.

This clone was observed a few times. The chain is built from TRBV5-1 and TRBJ1-1; a weak D match, TRBD1 (6 bases). There are 14 residues in the CDR3. The V end was cut by 2 bases, the J end by 1 base, with 9 bases between. CDR1 and CDR2 (germline): SGHRS, YFSETQ. This CDR3 is CASSLQGQNTEAFF. For the CDR3, the DNA is TGCGCCAGCAGCTTACAGGGTCAGAACACTGAAGCTTTCTTT.

The chain carries TRBV19 and TRBJ1-4, with D perhaps TRBD1 (5 bases). The CDR3 is 15 amino acids. Germline V gene data show CDR1 as LNHDA and CDR2 as SQIVND (reference sequence). Trimming pared 4 bases from V and 8 bases from J, leaving 17 bases between. The CDR3 is CASSRSTGTGEKLFF. The CDR3 nucleotides read TGTGCCAGTAGTAGAAGTACGGGGACCGGGGAAAAACTGTTTTTT.

In the case of this clone: An end of the junction does not agree with germline; a read error may underlie this. The rearrangement links TRBV5-4 to TRBJ2-1; D tentatively reads TRBD1 or TRBD2 (6 bases each). The CDR3 consists of 17 residues. Germline values: CDR1 SGHNT, CDR2 YYREEE (reference sequence). CDR3 in DNA: TGTGCCAGCAGTTTGGGGGGCGGGTTGAGCTCCTACAATGAGCAGTTCTTC. This encodes CASSLGGGLSSYNEQFF.

V usage is TRBV6-1 and J usage is TRBJ1-5; D is unresolved. The germline CDR1 and CDR2 sequences are MNHNS and SASEGT. This CDR3 spans 11 amino acids. Between the trimmed V and J ends, which lost 2 bases and 11 bases, there was a span of 7 bases. The CDR3 loop reads CASSEFMAQHF. CDR3 nucleotides: TGTGCCAGCAGTGAATTTATGGCCCAGCATTTT.

J is TRBJ1-4 and V is TRBV27, with D hard to call. This CDR3 contains 15 residues. Germline V lookup: CDR1 MNHEY, CDR2 SMNVEV (reference sequence). V lost 4 bases to trimming and J lost 5 bases, with 14 bases between them. CDR3 protein: CASSSRKTVNEKLFF. The CDR3 DNA follows: TGTGCCAGCAGTTCCCGGAAAACGGTGAATGAAAAACTGTTTTTT. The whole variable domain, filled in from reference TRBV27 and TRBJ1-4, reads EAQVTQNPRYLITVTGKKLTVTCSQNMNHEYMSWYRQDPGLGLRQIYYSMNVEVTDKGDVPEGYKVSRKEKRNFPLILESPSPNQTSLYFCASSSRKTVNEKLFFGSGTQLSVL.

The chain combines TRBV7-9 with TRBJ2-7; the match to TRBD1 covers 8 bases. CDR3 length equals 14 residues. The V and J ends lost 5 bases and 2 bases, in that order; junction bases with no gene match: 5. Germline-derived CDR1 and CDR2 are SEHNR and FQNEAQ (reference sequence). The CDR3 bases are TGTGCCAGCAGCGACCGGGACAGGACCTACGAGCAGTACTTC. Its translation is CASSDRDRTYEQYF.

The chain couples TRBV7-3 to TRBJ2-2, with 9 bases matching TRBD2. This CDR3 has 15 amino acids. V was pared by 3 bases and J by 5 bases, with 4 bases of the junction left unmatched. CDR1 is SGHTA, CDR2 FQGTGA, per germline. CDR3 nucleotide sequence: TGTGCCAGCAGCTTCGCGGGAGGGCGTACCGGGGAGCTGTTTTTT. It encodes CASSFAGGRTGELFF.